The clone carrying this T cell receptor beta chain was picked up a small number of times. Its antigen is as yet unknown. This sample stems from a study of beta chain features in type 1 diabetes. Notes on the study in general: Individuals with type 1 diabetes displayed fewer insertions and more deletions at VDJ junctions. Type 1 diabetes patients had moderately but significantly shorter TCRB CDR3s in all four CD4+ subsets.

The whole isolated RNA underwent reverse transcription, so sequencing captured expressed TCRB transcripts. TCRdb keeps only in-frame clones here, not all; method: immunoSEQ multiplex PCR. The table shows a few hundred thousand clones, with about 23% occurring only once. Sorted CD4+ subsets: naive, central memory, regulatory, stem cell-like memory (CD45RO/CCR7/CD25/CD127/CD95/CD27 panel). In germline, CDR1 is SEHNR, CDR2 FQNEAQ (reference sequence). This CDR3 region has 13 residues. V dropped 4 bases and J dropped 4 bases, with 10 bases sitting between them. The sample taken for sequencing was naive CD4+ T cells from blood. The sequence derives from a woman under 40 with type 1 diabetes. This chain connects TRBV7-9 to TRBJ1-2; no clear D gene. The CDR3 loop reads CASSSDRGYGYTF. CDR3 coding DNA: TGTGCCAGCAGCTCGGACCGGGGCTATGGCTACACCTTC.